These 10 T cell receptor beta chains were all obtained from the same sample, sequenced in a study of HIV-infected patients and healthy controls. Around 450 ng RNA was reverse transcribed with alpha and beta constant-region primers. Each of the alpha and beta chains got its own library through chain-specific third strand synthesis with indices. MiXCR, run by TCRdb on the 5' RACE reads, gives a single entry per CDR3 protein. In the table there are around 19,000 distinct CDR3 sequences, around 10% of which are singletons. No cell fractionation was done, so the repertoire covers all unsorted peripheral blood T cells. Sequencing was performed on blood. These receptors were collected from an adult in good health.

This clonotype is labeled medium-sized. CDR3 sequence reads: CASSLNRAMNTEAFF. The DNA for the CDR3 is TGTGCCAGCAGCTTAAACAGGGCCATGAACACTGAAGCTTTCTTT. The J gene is TRBJ1-1, the V gene TRBV7-2; D is possibly TRBD1 (6 bases). The V end lost 2 bases, the J end lost 0 bases, and 10 bases lay between the germline ends. Per the germline V gene, CDR1 is SGHTA and CDR2 is FQGNSA. The CDR3 is made up of 15 amino acids.

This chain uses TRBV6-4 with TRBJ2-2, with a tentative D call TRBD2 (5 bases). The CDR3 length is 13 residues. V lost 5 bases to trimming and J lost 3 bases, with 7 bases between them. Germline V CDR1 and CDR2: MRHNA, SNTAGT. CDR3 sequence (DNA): TGTGCCAGCAGTAGCGGAGACACCGGGGAGCTGTTTTTT. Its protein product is CASSSGDTGELFF.

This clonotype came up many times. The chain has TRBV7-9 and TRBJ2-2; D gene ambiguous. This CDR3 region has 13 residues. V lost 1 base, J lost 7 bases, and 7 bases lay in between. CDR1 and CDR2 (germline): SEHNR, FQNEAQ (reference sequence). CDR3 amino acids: CASSLGGHGELFF. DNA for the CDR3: TGTGCCAGCAGCTTAGGCGGTCACGGGGAGCTGTTTTTT.

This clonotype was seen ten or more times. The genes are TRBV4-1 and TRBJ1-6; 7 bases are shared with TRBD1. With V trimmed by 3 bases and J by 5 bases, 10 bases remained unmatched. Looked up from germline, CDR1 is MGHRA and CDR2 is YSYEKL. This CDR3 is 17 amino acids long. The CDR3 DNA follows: TGCGCCAGCAGCCAGCCAACGGGACAGACAGATAATTCACCCCTCCACTTT. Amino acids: CASSQPTGQTDNSPLHF.

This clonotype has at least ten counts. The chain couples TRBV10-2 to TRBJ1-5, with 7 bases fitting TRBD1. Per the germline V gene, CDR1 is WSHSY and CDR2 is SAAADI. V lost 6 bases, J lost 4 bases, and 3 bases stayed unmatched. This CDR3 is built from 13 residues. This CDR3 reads CASRGDSNQPQHF. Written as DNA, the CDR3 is TGCGCCAGCAGGGGGGACAGTAATCAGCCCCAGCATTTT.

CDR3 coding DNA: TGCAGTGCTAGGTCTAGCGAGAGCTCCTACGAGCAGTACTTC. It encodes CSARSSESSYEQYF. The chain couples TRBV20-1 to TRBJ2-7; TRBD2 might be the D (6 bases). Between the trimmed V and J ends, which lost 3 bases and 0 bases, there was a span of 12 bases. The CDR3 is 14 residues long. Germline values: CDR1 DFQATT, CDR2 SNEGSKA (reference sequence).

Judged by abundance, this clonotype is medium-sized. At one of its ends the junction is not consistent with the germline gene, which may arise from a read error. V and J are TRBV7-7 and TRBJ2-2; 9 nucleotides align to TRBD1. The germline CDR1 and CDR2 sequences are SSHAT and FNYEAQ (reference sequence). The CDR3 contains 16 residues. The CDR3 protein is CASSPGQGVWTGELFF. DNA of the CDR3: TGTGCTAGCAGCCCGGGACAGGGTGTTTGGACCGGGGAGCTGTTTTTT.

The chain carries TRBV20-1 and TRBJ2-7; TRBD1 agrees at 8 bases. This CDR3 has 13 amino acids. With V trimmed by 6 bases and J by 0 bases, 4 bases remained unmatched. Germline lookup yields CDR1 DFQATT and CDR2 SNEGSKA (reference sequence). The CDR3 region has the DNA TGCAGTGCGCGGACAGGGAACTCCTACGAGCAGTACTTC. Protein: CSARTGNSYEQYF.

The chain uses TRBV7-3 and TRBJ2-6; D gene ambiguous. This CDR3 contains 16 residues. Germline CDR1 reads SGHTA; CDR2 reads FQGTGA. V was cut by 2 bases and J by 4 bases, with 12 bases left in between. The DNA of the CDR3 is TGTGCCAGCAGCTTATCAGGCCTGGCCGGGGCCAACGTCCTGACTTTC. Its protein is CASSLSGLAGANVLTF.

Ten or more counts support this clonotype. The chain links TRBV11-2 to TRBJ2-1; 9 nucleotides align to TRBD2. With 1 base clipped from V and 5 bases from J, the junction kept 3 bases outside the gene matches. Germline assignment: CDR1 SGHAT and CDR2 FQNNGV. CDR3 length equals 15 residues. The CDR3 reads CASSLGLAENNEQFF. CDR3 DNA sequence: TGTGCCAGCAGCTTAGGACTAGCGGAGAACAATGAGCAGTTCTTC. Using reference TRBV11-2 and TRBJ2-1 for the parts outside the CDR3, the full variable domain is EAGVAQSPRYKIIEKRQSVAFWCNPISGHATLYWYQQILGQGPKLLIQFQNNGVVDDSQLPKDRFSAERLKGVDSTLKIQPAKLEDSAVYLCASSLGLAENNEQFFGPGTRLTVL.